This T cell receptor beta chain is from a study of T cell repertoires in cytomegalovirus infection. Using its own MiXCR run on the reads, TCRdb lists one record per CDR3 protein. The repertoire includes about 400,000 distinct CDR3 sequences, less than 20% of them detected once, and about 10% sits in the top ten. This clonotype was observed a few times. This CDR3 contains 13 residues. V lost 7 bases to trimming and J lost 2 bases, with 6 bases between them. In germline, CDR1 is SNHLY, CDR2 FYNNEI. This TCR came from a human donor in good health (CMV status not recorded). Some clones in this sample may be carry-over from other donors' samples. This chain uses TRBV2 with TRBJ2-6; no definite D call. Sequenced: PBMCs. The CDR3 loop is CASNWAGANVLTF. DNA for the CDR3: TGTGCCAGCAACTGGGCTGGGGCCAACGTCCTGACTTTC.